A single T cell receptor beta chain is shown here with its context. The antigen remains undetermined. These data are taken from a study of post-analysis software for immune sequencing data. Study-level information: Relapsing-remitting, secondary progressive and progressive-relapsing multiple sclerosis were all included among the disease courses.

Presence of unique molecular identifiers characterized the TCR beta cDNA libraries. When about 1 to 11 million T cells were used, they gave roughly 490,000 cDNA molecules. TCRdb reprocessed the PCR reads via MiXCR and lists one record per CDR3 protein. This table holds roughly 580,000 distinct CDR3 sequences, 44% found once. The study, taken as a whole, reports: Relative to controls, patients had a few TRBV segments at higher frequency, with TRBV5-6, TRBV5-1 and TRBV20-1 among these. Comparison with controls showed significantly lower normalized Chao1 diversity in multiple sclerosis patients. Strong co-clustering by F measure was evident for samples that had been prepared in the same batch.

Trimming took off 2 bases at V and 1 base at J, with 9 bases between the two ends. The V gene's germline CDR1 is SNHLY and CDR2 FYNNEI. The CDR3 extends over 15 amino acids. Sequenced input: blood. The receptor comes from a girl under 18 with multiple sclerosis. This rearrangement joins TRBV2 to TRBJ2-1; perhaps TRBD2 as D (6 bases). CDR3 amino acids: CASSELRGSYNEQFF. DNA of the CDR3: TGTGCCAGCAGTGAATTGCGGGGTTCCTACAATGAGCAGTTCTTC.